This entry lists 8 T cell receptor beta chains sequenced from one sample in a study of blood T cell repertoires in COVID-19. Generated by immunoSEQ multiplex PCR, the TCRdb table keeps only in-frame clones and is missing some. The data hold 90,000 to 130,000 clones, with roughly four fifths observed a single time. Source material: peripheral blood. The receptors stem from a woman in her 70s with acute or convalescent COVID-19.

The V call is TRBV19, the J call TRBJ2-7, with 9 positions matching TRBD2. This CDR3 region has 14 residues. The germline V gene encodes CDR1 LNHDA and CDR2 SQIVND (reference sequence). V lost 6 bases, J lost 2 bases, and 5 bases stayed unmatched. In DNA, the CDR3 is TGTGCCAGTAGCTTTAGCGGGGGAACCTACGAGCAGTACTTC. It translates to CASSFSGGTYEQYF. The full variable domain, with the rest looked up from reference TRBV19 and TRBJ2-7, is DGGITQSPKYLFRKEGQNVTLSCEQNLNHDAMYWYRQDPGQGLRLIYYSQIVNDFQKGDIAEGYSVSREKKESFPLTVTSAQKNPTAFYLCASSFSGGTYEQYFGPGTRLTVT.

The CDR3 reads CASSFIAGGTTGELFF. The CDR3 region has the DNA TGCGCCAGCAGCTTCATAGCGGGAGGAACCACCGGGGAGCTGTTTTTT. V usage is TRBV5-1 and J usage is TRBJ2-2; 10 positions match TRBD2. Per the germline V gene, CDR1 is SGHRS and CDR2 is YFSETQ. CDR3 size: 16 residues. V lost 2 bases to trimming and J lost 4 bases; unmatched junction nucleotides: 5.

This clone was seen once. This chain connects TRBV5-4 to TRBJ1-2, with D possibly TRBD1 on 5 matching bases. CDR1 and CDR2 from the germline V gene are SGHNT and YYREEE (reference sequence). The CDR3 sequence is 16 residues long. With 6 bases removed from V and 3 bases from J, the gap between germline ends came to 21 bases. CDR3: CASNPGEGTPDYGYTF. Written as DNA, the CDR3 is TGTGCCAGCAACCCGGGGGAAGGGACCCCGGACTATGGCTACACCTTC.

The CDR3 nucleotides are TGTGCCAGCTCTAGTTTGACCCAGGGGGATGGCTACACCTTC. Residues: CASSSLTQGDGYTF. This sequence joins TRBV18 and TRBJ1-2; 7 bases fit TRBD1. CDR1 KGHSH and CDR2 LQKENI come from the germline V gene. This CDR3 is 14 amino acids long. After removal of 6 bases from V and 6 bases from J, the junction contained 10 bases not matched to a gene.

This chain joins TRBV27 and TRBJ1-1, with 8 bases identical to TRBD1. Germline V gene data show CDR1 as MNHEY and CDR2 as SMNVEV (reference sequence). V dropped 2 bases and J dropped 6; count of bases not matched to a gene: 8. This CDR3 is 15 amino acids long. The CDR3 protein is CASSLQGQVISEAFF. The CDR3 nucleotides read TGTGCCAGCAGTTTACAGGGACAGGTTATCTCTGAAGCTTTCTTT.

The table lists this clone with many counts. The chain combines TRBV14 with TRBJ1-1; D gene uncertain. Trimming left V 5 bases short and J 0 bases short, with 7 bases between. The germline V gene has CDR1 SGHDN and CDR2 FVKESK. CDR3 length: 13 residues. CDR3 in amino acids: CASSSGLNTEAFF. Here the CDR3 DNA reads TGTGCCAGCAGCTCAGGTCTGAACACTGAAGCTTTCTTT.

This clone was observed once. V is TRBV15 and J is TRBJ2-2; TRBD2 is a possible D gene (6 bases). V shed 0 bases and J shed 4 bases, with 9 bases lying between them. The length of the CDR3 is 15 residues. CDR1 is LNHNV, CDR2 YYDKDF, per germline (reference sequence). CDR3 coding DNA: TGTGCCACCAGCAGAGATGGAGGGATCACCGGGGAGCTGTTTTTT. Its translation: CATSRDGGITGELFF.

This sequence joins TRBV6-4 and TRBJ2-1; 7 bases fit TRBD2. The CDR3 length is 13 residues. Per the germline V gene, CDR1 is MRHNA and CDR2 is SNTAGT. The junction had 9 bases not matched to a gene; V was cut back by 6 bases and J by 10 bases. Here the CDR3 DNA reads TGTGCCAGCAGGTTCAGGGAGGGTGGGGAGCAGTTCTTC. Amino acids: CASRFREGGEQFF.